This is a list of T cell receptor beta chains from one sample in a study of cytomegalovirus exposure and HLA in healthy donors. Profiled with immunoSEQ multiplex PCR; TCRdb holds only in-frame clones, not every one. The sample carries around 45,000 clones, 51% recorded once. Sequencing was performed on PBMCs. The receptors come from a man in his sixties in good health and CMV-seronegative. The CDR3 runs from the conserved cysteine through the conserved F or W. D genes are given only for firm matches. The size of a clone is reported for some rows only, either as once, few or many, or as a class for expanded clones.

d_gene	j_gene	v_gene	abundance	CDR3aa	CDR3nt
TRBD1	TRBJ2-1	TRBV7-6	NA	CASSTLPDRVDEQFF	TGTGCCAGCAGCACCCTGCCGGACAGGGTCGATGAGCAGTTCTTC
TRBD2	TRBJ2-1	TRBV29-1	NA	CSVGLAGGPGEQFF	TGCAGCGTTGGCCTAGCGGGAGGGCCGGGAGAGCAGTTCTTC
NA	TRBJ1-2	TRBV30	NA	CAWRPLLANYGYTF	TGTGCCTGGAGACCGCTCTTAGCTAACTATGGCTACACCTTC
TRBD2	TRBJ2-7	TRBV10-2	NA	CASSEGVAGGQQYF	TGCGCCAGCAGTGAAGGGGTAGCGGGAGGACAGCAGTACTTC
TRBD2	TRBJ2-7	TRBV7-2	NA	CASSSRGGSSYEQYF	TGTGCCAGCAGCTCGAGGGGCGGGAGTAGCTACGAGCAGTACTTC
TRBD2	TRBJ2-3	TRBV30	few	CASGAGGRVNTDTQYF	TGTGCCTCCGGCGCGGGAGGAAGGGTTAACACAGATACGCAGTATTTT
NA	TRBJ1-3	TRBV19	NA	CASRTDGNTIYF	TGTGCCAGTAGGACAGATGGAAACACCATATATTTT
TRBD1	TRBJ2-7	TRBV6-1	NA	CASSGRDRGLVYEQYF	TGTGCCAGCAGTGGCCGGGACAGGGGGCTGGTTTACGAGCAGTACTTC
NA	TRBJ1-3	TRBV29-1	many	CSISGGFNTIYF	TGCAGCATCAGTGGAGGCTTCAACACCATATATTTT
NA	TRBJ2-2	TRBV4-3	NA	CASSQGPSRTANTGELFF	TGCGCCAGCAGCCAAGGCCCAAGCCGCACAGCGAACACCGGGGAGCTGTTTTTT
TRBD1	TRBJ1-4	TRBV6-5	few	CASSSQGARLFF	TGTGCCAGCAGTTCCCAGGGGGCGCGACTGTTTTTT
TRBD1	TRBJ2-7	TRBV11-3	NA	CASSLGTGPGDEQYF	TGTGCCAGCAGCCTTGGGACAGGGCCGGGAGACGAGCAGTACTTC
TRBD2	TRBJ2-7	TRBV5-4	NA	CASSRLGAGVFGEQYF	TGTGCCAGCAGCCGCTTGGGTGCGGGAGTATTCGGCGAGCAGTACTTC
NA	TRBJ2-3	TRBV25-1	few	CASSGGLSTDTQYF	TGTGCCAGCAGTGGGGGACTTAGCACAGATACGCAGTATTTT
TRBD1	TRBJ2-1	TRBV7-8	NA	CASSLAGTGGEQFF	TGTGCCAGCAGCTTAGCGGGGACAGGCGGTGAGCAGTTCTTC
TRBD1	TRBJ1-3	TRBV2	NA	CASRREGGTGNTIYF	TGTGCCAGCAGGAGGGAAGGGGGCACTGGAAACACCATATATTTT
NA	TRBJ2-5	TRBV2	NA	CASRYRSKETQYF	TGTGCCAGCAGGTATCGGTCCAAAGAGACCCAGTACTTC
TRBD2	TRBJ2-1	TRBV5-4	NA	CASSLPREGHEQFF	TGTGCCAGCAGCTTGCCGCGGGAGGGCCATGAGCAGTTCTTC
TRBD1	TRBJ1-2	TRBV19	NA	CASSITGGHGYTF	TGTGCCAGTAGTATCACAGGGGGCCATGGCTACACCTTC
NA	TRBJ2-7	TRBV7-2	NA	CASSPTWERISYEQYF	TGTGCCAGCAGCCCAACCTGGGAGCGGATCTCCTACGAGCAGTACTTC
NA	TRBJ2-1	TRBV28	few	CVSKRGRNEQFF	TGTGTCTCAAAAAGGGGGAGAAATGAGCAGTTCTTC
TRBD2	TRBJ2-7	TRBV5-4	NA	CASSRRLADGEQYF	TGTGCCAGCAGTCGGAGACTAGCGGATGGGGAGCAGTACTTC
NA	TRBJ1-5	TRBV19	few	CASDAGSQPQHF	TGTGCAAGCGACGCGGGGTCTCAGCCCCAGCATTTT
NA	TRBJ2-7	TRBV6-5	few	CASSSIPYEQYF	TGTGCCAGCAGTTCGATCCCCTACGAGCAGTACTTC